This TCR beta chain was profiled in a study of T cells expressing NK-cell markers. Each CDR3 protein gets one entry in TCRdb, which reprocessed the 5' RACE reads and gives no DNA. The listing records roughly 300,000 distinct CDR3 sequences. The CDR3 is made up of 17 amino acids. The source is a woman between 18 and 70 years old in good health. V usage is TRBV12-3 or TRBV12-4 and J usage is TRBJ2-3; the D gene TCRdb calls, TRBD2, cannot be checked with no DNA. The sequenced material came from blood T cells: a sorted CD56 or NKG2C T cell subset, CD4+ or CD8+ T cells, or bulk PBMC T cells (not recorded which). CDR3: CASTPGLAGGQRDTQYF.